Listed here is a single TCR beta chain. Its antigen is unidentified. The data stem from a study of T cells in Graves' hyperthyroidism and ophthalmopathy. Findings and caveats of the study: The majority of expanded thyroid clonotypes above 0.001 also appeared in blood.

Germline trimming cut 7 bases from V and 8 bases from J; bases unmatched to any gene: 10. The germline CDR1 and CDR2 sequences are MNHNS and SASEGT. CDR3 length equals 15 residues. Amplified TCR beta CDR3 regions came from RNA transcripts. Carried out on the TCR CDR3, a first-round RT-PCR used the HTBI primer set. In TCRdb, the multiplex PCR reads were re-called with MiXCR into one record per CDR3 protein. The table shows under 350,000 distinct CDR3 sequences, with about 20% occurring only once. Absent ophthalmopathy progression within 18 months defined stable Graves' hyperthyroidism. The sequencing input was blood. The clonotype comes from a woman in her forties or fifties with Graves' hyperthyroidism. This chain joins TRBV6-1 and TRBJ2-1; 11 nucleotides align to TRBD2. As DNA, the CDR3 is TGTGCCAGCAACTATAGGGGGACTAGCGGCCATGAGCAGTTCTTC. Protein product: CASNYRGTSGHEQFF.